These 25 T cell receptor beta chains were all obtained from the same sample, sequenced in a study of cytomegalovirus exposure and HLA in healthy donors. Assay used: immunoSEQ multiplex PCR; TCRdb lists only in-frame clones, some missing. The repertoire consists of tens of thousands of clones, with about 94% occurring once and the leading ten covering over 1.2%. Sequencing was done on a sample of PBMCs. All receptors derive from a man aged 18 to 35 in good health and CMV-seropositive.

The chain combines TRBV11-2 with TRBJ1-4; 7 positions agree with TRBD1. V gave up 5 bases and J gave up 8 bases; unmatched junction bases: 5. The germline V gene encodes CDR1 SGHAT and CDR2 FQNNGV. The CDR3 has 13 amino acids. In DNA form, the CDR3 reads TGTGCCAGCAGCCCGACAGGGAACGAAAAACTGTTTTTT. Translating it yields CASSPTGNEKLFF.

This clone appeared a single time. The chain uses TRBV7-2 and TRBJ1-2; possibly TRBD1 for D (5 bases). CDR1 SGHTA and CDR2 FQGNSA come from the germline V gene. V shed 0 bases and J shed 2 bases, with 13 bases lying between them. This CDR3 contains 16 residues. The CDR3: CASSLAAWQGNYGYTF. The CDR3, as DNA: TGTGCCAGCAGCTTAGCAGCATGGCAGGGAAACTATGGCTACACCTTC.

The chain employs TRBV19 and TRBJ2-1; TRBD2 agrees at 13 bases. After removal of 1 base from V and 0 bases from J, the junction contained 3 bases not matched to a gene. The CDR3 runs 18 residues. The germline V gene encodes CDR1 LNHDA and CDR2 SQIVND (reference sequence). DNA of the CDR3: TGTGCCAGTAGTATAGGACTAGCGGGGGGCAGCTCCTACAATGAGCAGTTCTTC. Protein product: CASSIGLAGGSSYNEQFF.

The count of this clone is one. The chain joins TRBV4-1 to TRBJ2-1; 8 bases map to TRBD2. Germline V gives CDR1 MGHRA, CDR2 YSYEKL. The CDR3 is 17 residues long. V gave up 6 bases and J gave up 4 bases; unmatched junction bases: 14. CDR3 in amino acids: CASRDPLAGGRYNEQFF. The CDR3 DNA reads TGCGCCAGCAGGGACCCTTTGGCGGGGGGCCGTTACAATGAGCAGTTCTTC.

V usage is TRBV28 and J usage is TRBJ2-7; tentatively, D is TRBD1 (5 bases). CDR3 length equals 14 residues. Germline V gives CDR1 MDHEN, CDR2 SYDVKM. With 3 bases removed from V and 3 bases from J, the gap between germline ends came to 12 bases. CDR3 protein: CASSFQGHLYEQYF. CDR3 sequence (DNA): TGTGCCAGCAGTTTCCAGGGCCACCTCTACGAGCAGTACTTC.

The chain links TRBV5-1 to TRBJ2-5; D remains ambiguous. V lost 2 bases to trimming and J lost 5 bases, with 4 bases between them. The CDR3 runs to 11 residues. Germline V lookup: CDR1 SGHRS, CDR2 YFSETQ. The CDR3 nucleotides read TGCGCCAGCAGCTTCGGTGAGACCCAGTACTTC. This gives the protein CASSFGETQYF.

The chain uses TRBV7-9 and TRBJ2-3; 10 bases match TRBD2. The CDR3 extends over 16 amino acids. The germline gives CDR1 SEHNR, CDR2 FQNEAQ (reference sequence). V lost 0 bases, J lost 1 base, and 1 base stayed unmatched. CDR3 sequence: CASSLASGGGTDTQYF. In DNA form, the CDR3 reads TGTGCCAGCAGCTTAGCCAGCGGGGGGGGCACAGATACGCAGTATTTT.

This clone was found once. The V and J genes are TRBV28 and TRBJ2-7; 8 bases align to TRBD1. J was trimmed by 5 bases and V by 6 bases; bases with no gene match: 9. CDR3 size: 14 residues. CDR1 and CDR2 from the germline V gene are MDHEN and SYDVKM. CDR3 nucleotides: TGTGCCAGCAGCCCTGGACAGGGTTTGAACGAGCAGTACTTC. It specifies CASSPGQGLNEQYF.

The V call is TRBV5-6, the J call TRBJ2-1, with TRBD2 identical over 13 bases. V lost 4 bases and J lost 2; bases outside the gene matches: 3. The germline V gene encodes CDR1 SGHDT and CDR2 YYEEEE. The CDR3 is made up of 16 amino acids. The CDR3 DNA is TGTGCCAGCAGCAGGACTAGCGGGAGTACCTACAATGAGCAGTTCTTC. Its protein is CASSRTSGSTYNEQFF.

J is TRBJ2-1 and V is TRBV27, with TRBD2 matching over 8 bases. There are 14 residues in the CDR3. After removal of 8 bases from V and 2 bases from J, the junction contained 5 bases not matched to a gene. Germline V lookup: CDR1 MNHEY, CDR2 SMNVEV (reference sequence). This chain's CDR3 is CASGPGGAYNEQFF. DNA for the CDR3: TGTGCCAGCGGCCCCGGGGGGGCCTACAATGAGCAGTTCTTC.

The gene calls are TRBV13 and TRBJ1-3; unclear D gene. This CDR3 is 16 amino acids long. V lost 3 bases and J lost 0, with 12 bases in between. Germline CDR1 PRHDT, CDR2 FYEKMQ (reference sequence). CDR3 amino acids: CASSLVPDVSGNTIYF. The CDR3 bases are TGTGCCAGCAGCTTGGTCCCAGATGTCTCTGGAAACACCATATATTTT. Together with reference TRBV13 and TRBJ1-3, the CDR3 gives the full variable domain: AAGVIQSPRHLIKEKRETATLKCYPIPRHDTVYWYQQGPGQDPQFLISFYEKMQSDKGSIPDRFSAQQFSDYHSELNMSSLELGDSALYFCASSLVPDVSGNTIYFGEGSWLTVV.

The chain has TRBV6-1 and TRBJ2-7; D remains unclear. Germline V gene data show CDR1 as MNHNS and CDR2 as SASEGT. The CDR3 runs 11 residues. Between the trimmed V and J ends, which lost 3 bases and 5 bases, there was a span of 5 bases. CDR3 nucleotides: TGTGCCAGCAGTGATTTCAACGAGCAGTACTTC. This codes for CASSDFNEQYF.

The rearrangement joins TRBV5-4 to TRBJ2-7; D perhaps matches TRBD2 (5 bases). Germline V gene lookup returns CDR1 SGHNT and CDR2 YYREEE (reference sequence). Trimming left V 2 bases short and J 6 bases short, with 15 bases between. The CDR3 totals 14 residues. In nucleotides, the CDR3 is TGTGCCAGCAGCTTCGAGCGAGGAGGTGGCGAGCAGTACTTC. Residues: CASSFERGGGEQYF.

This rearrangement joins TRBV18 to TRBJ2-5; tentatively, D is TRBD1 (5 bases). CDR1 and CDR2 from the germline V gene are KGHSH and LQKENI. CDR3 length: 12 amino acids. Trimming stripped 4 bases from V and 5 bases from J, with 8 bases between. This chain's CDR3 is CASSRQTETQYF. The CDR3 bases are TGTGCCAGCTCACGACAGACGGAGACCCAGTACTTC.

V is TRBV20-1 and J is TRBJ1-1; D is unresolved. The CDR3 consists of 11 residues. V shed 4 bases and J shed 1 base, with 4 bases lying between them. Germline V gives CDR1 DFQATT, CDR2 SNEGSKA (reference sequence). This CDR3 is CSATGNTEAFF. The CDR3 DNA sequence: TGCAGTGCTACGGGGAACACTGAAGCTTTCTTT.

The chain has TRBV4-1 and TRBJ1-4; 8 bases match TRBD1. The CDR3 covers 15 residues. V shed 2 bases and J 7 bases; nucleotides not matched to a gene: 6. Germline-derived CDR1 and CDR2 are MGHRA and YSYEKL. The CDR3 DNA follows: TGCGCCAGCAGCCAACTAAACAGGGGGGGTGAAAAACTGTTTTTT. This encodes CASSQLNRGGEKLFF.

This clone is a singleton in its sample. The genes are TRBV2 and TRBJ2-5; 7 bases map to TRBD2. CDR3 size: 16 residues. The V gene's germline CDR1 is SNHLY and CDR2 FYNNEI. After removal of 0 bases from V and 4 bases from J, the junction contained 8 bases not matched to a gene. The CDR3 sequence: CASSEARGLRGETQYF. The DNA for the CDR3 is TGTGCCAGCAGTGAAGCGCGGGGGTTAAGGGGAGAGACCCAGTACTTC.

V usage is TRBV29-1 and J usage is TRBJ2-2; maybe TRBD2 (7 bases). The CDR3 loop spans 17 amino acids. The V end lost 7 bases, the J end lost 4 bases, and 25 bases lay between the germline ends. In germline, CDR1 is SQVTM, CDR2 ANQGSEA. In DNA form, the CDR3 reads TGCAGCGCCGCTAAGAGTGGGGGGGGCGCGTCCACCGGGGAGCTGTTTTTT. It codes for CSAAKSGGGASTGELFF.

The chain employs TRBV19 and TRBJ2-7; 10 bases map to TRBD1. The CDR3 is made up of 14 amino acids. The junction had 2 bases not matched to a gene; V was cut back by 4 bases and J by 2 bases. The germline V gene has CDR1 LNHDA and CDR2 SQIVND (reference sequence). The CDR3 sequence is CASSRDRGAYEQYF. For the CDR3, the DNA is TGTGCCAGTAGTAGGGACAGGGGTGCCTACGAGCAGTACTTC.

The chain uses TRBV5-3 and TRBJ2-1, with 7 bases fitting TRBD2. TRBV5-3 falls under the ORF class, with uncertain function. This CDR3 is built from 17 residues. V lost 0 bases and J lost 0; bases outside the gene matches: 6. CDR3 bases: TGTGCCAGAAGCTTGGATGCGGGAGTATTCTCCTACAATGAGCAGTTCTTC. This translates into CARSLDAGVFSYNEQFF.

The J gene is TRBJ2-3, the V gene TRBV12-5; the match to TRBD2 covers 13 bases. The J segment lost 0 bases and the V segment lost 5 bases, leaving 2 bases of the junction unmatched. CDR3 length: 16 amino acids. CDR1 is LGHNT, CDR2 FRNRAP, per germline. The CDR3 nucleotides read TGTGCTAGTGGTAAGGGACTAGCGGGGAGCACAGATACGCAGTATTTT. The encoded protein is CASGKGLAGSTDTQYF.

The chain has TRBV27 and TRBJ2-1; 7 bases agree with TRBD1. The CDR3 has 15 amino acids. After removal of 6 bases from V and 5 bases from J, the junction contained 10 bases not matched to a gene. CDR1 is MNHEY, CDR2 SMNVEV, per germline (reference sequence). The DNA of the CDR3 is TGTGCCAGCAGGATTCGCCCCGGGACAGACAATGAGCAGTTCTTC. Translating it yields CASRIRPGTDNEQFF.

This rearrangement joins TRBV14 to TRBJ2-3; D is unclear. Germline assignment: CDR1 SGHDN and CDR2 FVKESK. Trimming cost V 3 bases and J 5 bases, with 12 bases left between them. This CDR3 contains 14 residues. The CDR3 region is CASSHHRVQDTQYF. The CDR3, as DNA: TGTGCCAGCAGCCATCACCGGGTTCAAGATACGCAGTATTTT. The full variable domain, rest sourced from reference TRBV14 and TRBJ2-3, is EAGVTQFPSHSVIEKGQTVTLRCDPISGHDNLYWYRRVMGKEIKFLLHFVKESKQDESGMPNNRFLAERTGGTYSTLKVQPAELEDSGVYFCASSHHRVQDTQYFGPGTRLTVL.

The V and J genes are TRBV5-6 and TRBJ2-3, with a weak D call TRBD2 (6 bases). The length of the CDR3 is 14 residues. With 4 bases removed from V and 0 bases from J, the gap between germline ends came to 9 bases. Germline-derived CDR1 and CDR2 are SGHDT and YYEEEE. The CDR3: CASSPGLSTDTQYF. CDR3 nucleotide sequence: TGTGCCAGCAGCCCGGGACTTAGCACAGATACGCAGTATTTT. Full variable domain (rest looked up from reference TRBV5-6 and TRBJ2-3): DAGVTQSPTHLIKTRGQQVTLRCSPKSGHDTVSWYQQALGQGPQFIFQYYEEEERQRGNFPDRFSGHQFPNYSSELNVNALLLGDSALYLCASSPGLSTDTQYFGPGTRLTVL.

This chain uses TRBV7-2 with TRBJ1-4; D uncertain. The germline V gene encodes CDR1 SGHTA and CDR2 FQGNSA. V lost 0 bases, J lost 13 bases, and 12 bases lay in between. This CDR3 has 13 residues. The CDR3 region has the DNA TGTGCCAGCAGCTTAGCTCTGACGGGTATACTGTTTTTT. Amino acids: CASSLALTGILFF. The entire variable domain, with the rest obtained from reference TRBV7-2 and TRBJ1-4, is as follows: GAGVSQSPSNKVTEKGKDVELRCDPISGHTALYWYRQSLGQGLEFLIYFQGNSAPDKSGLPSDRFSAERTGGSVSTLTIQRTQQEDSAVYLCASSLALTGILFFGSGTQLSVL.